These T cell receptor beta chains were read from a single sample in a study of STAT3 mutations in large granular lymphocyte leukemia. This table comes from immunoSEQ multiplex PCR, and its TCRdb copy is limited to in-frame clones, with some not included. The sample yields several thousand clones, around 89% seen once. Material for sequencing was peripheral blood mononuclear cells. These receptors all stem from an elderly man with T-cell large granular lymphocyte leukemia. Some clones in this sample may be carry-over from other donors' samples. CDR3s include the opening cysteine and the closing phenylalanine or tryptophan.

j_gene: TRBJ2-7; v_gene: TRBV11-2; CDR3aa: CASSLGSYYEQYF
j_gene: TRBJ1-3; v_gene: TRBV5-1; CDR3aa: CASSADSLGNTIYF
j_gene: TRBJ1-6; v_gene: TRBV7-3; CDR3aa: CASSTTGEGIYNSPLHF
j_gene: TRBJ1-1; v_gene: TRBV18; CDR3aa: CASSPVWGARDTEAFF
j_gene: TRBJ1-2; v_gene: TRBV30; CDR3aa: CAWSPTVTYGYTF
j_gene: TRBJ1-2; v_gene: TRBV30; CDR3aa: CAWSAAGKGYTF
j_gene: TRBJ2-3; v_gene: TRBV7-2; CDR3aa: CASSLVPNTFPTDTQYF
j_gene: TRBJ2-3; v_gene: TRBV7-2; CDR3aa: CASSLGLSTDTQYF
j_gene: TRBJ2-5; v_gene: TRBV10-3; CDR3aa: CAIRASGGQETQYF
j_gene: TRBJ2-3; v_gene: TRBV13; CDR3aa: CASSPLLGTGGTDTQYF
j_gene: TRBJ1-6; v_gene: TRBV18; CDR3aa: CASSPTTGHSPLHF
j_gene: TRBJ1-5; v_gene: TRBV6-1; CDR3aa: CASRGNQPQHF